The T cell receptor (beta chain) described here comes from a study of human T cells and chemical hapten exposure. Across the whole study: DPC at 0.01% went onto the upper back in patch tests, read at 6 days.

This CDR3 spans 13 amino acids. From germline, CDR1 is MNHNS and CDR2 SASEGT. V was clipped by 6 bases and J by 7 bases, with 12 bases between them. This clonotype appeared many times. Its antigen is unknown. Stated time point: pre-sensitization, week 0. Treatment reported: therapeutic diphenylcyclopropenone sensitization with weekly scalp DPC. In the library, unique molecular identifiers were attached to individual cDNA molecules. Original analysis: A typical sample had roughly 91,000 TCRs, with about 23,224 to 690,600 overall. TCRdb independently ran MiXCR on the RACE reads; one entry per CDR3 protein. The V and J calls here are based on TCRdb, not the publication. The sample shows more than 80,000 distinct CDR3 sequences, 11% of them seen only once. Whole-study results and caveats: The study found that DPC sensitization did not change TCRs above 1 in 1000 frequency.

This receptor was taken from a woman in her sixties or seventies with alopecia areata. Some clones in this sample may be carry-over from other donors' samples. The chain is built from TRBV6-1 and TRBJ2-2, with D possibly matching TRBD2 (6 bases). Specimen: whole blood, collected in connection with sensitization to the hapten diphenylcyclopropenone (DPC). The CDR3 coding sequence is TGTGCCAGCAGACCACTAGCACTCGGGGAGCTGTTTTTT. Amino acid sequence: CASRPLALGELFF.